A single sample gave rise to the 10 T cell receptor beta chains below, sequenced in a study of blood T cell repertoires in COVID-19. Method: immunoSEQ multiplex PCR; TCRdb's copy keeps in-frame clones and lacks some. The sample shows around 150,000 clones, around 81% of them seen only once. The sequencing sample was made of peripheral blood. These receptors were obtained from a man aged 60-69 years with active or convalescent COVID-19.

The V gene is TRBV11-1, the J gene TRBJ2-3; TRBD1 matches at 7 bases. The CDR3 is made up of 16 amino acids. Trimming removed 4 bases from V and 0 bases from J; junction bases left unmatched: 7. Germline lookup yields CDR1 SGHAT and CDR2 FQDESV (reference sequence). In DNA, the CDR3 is TGTGCCAGCAGCTGGGGACAGAGCCCTAGCACAGATACGCAGTATTTT. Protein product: CASSWGQSPSTDTQYF. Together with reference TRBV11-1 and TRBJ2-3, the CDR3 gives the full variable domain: EAEVAQSPRYKITEKSQAVAFWCDPISGHATLYWYRQILGQGPELLVQFQDESVVDDSQLPKDRFSAERLKGVDSTLKIQPAELGDSAMYLCASSWGQSPSTDTQYFGPGTRLTVL.

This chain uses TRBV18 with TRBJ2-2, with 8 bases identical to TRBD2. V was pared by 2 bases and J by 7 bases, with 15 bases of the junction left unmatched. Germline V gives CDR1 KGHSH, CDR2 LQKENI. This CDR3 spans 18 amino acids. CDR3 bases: TGTGCCAGCTCACCAGAGAGTAGAACGGGAGGGCCCGGCGGGGAGCTGTTTTTT. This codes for CASSPESRTGGPGGELFF.

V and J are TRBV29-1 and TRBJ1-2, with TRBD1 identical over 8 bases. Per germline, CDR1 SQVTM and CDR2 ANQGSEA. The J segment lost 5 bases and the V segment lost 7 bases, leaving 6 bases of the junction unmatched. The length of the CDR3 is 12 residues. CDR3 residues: CSASTGEYGYTF. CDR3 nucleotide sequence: TGCAGCGCCTCGACAGGGGAATATGGCTACACCTTC.

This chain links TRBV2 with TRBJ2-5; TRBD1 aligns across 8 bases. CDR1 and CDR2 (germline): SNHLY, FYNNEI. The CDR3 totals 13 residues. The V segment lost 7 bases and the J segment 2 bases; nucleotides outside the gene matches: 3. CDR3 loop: CASTGTGQETQYF. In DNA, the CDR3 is TGTGCCAGCACCGGGACAGGACAAGAGACCCAGTACTTC.

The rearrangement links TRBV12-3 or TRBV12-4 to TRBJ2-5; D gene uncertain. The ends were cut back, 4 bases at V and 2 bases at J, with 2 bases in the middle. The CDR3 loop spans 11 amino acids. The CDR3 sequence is CASSSQETQYF. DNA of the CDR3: TGTGCCAGCAGTTCTCAAGAGACCCAGTACTTC.

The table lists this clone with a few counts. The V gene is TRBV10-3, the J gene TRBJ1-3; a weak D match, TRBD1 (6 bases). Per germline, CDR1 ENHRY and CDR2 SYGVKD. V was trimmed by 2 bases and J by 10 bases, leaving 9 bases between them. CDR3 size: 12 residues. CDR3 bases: TGTGCCATCAGTGAGCCAGGGGAGACCATATATTTT. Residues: CAISEPGETIYF.

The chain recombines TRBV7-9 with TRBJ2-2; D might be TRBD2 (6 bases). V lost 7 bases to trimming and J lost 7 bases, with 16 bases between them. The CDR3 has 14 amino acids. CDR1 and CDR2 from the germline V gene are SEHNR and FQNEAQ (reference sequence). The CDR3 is CASTPRGNGGELFF. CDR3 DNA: TGTGCCAGCACCCCCCGCGGGAACGGCGGGGAGCTGTTTTTT. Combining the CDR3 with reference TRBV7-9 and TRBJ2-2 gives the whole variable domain DTGVSQNPRHKITKRGQNVTFRCDPISEHNRLYWYRQTLGQGPEFLTYFQNEAQLEKSRLLSDRFSAERPKGSFSTLEIQRTEQGDSAMYLCASTPRGNGGELFFGEGSRLTVL.

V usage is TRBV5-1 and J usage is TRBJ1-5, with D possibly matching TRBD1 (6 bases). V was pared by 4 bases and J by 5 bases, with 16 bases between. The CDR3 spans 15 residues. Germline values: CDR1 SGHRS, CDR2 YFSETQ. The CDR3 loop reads CASSLSGGGHQPQHF. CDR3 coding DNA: TGCGCCAGCAGCCTGTCCGGGGGGGGCCATCAGCCCCAGCATTTT.

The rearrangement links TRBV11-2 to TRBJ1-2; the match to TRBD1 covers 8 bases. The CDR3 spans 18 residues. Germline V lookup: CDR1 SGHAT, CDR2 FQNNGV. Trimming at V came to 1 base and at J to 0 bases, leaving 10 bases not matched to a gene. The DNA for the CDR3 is TGTGCCAGCAGCTTAGGGCGGACAGGGAGTGGTTCTAACTATGGCTACACCTTC. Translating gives CASSLGRTGSGSNYGYTF.

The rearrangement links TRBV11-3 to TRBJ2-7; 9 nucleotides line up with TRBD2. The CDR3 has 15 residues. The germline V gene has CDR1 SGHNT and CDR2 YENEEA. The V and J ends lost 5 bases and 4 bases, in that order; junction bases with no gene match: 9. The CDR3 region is CASSLSGLAGYEQYF. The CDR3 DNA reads TGTGCCAGCAGCCTGTCGGGACTAGCTGGGTACGAGCAGTACTTC. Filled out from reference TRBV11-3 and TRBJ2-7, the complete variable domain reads EAGVVQSPRYKIIEKKQPVAFWCNPISGHNTLYWYLQNLGQGPELLIRYENEEAVDDSQLPKDRFSAERLKGVDSTLKIQPAELGDSAVYLCASSLSGLAGYEQYFGPGTRLTVT.